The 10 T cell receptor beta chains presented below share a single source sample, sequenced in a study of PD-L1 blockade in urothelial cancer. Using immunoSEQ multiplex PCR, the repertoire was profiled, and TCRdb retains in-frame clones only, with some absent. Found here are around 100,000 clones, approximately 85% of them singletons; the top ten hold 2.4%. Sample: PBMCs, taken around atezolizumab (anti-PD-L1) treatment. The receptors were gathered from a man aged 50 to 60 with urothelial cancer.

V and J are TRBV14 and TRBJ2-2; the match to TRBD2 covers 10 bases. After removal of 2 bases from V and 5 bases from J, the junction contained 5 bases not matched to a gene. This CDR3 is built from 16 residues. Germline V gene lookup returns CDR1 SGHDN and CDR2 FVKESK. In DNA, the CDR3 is TGTGCCAGCAGCCAAATAGCGGGAGGTCGGACCGGGGAGCTGTTTTTT. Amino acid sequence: CASSQIAGGRTGELFF.

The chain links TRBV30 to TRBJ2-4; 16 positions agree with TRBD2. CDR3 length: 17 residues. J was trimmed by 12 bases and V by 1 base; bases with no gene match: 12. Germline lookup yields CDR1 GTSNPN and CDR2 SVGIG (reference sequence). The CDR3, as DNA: TGTGCCTGGAGTGAACCCGGGACTAGCGGGAGGGCGGGTGGTCAGTACTTC. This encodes CAWSEPGTSGRAGGQYF.

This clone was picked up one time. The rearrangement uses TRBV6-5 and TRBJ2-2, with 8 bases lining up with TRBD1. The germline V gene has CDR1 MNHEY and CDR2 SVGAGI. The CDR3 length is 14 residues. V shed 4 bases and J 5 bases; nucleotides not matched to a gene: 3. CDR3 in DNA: TGTGCCAGCAGTTGGGACAGGATTACCGGGGAGCTGTTTTTT. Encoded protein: CASSWDRITGELFF.

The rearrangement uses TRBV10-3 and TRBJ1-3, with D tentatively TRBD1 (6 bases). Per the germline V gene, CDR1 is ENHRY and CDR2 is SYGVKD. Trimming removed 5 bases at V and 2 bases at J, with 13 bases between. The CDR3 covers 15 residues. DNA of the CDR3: TGTGCCATCAGTCAGGACAGCCAACCTGGAAACACCATATATTTT. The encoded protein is CAISQDSQPGNTIYF.

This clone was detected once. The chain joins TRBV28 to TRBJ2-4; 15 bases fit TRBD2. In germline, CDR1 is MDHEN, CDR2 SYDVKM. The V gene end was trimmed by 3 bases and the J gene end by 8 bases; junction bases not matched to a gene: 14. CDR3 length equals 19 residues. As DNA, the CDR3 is TGTGCCAGCAGTTTCTCCCGCCCGGGACTAGCGGGAGGTAAAGACATTCAGTACTTC. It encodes CASSFSRPGLAGGKDIQYF.

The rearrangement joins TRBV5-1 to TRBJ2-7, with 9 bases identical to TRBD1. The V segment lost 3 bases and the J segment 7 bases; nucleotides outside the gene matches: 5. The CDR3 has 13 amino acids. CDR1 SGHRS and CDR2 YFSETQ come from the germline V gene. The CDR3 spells CASSWGQGQEQYF. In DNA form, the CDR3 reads TGCGCCAGCAGCTGGGGACAGGGACAGGAGCAGTACTTC.

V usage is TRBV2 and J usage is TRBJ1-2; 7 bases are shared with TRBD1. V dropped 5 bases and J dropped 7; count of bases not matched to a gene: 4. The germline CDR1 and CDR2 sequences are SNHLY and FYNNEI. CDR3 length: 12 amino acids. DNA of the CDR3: TGTGCCAGCAGTTGGGACAGTGGTGGCTACACCTTC. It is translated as CASSWDSGGYTF.

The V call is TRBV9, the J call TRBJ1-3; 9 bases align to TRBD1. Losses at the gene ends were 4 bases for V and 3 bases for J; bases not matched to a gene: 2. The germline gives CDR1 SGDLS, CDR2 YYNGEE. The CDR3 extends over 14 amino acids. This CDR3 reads CASSPTGGGNTIYF. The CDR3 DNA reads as TGTGCCAGCAGCCCGACAGGGGGTGGAAACACCATATATTTT. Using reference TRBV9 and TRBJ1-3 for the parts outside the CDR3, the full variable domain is DSGVTQTPKHLITATGQRVTLRCSPRSGDLSVYWYQQSLDQGLQFLIQYYNGEERAKGNILERFSAQQFPDLHSELNLSSLELGDSALYFCASSPTGGGNTIYFGEGSWLTVV.

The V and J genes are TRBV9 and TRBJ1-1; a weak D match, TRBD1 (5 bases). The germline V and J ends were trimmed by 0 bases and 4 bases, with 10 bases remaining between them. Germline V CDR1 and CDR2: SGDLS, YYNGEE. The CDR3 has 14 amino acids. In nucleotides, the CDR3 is TGTGCCAGCAGCGTAGAAGACGGGGGCACTGAAGCTTTCTTT. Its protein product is CASSVEDGGTEAFF.

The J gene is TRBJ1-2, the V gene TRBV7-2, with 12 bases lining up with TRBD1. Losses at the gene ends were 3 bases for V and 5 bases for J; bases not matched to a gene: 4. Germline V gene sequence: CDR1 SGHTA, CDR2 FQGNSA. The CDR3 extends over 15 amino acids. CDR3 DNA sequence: TGTGCCAGCAGCTTGGGGACAGGGGGCGCTTATGGCTACACCTTC. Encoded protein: CASSLGTGGAYGYTF.